This passage covers 19 T cell receptor beta chains from one sample sequenced in a study of T cell repertoires in cytomegalovirus infection. Their cognate antigens are unknown. TCRdb re-called the reads with MiXCR, one entry per CDR3 protein. The sample contains 640,000 or so distinct CDR3 sequences, 33% of which appear only once. The sample was cultured PBMCs, taken from culture after CMV antigen stimulation. The receptors stem from a human donor in good health (CMV status not recorded). Some clones in this sample may be carry-over from other donors' samples.

The genes are TRBV12-3 or TRBV12-4 and TRBJ2-7; TRBD2 aligns across 14 bases. The CDR3 consists of 15 residues. Germline trimming cut 6 bases from V and 4 bases from J; bases unmatched to any gene: 5. The CDR3 region has the DNA TGTGCCAGCAGCGGACTAGCGGGAGGTTGGTACGAGCAGTACTTC. This codes for CASSGLAGGWYEQYF.

This chain links TRBV5-4 with TRBJ2-7; D is perhaps TRBD2 (6 bases). The germline CDR1 and CDR2 sequences are SGHNT and YYREEE (reference sequence). This CDR3 is built from 15 residues. Trimming cost V 4 bases and J 4 bases, with 18 bases left between them. The CDR3 spells CASSAVGTASYEQYF. CDR3 DNA: TGTGCCAGCAGCGCGGTGGGGACTGCGAGTTACGAGCAGTACTTC.

This clonotype was detected once. The rearrangement uses TRBV19 and TRBJ2-7; possibly TRBD1 for D (6 bases). The V end was cut by 3 bases, the J end by 2 bases, with 11 bases between. The CDR3 is made up of 14 amino acids. CDR1 and CDR2 (germline): LNHDA, SQIVND (reference sequence). The CDR3 here is CASSISTGAYEQYF. For the CDR3, the DNA is TGTGCCAGTAGTATCTCGACAGGCGCCTACGAGCAGTACTTC.

V is TRBV6-1 and J is TRBJ2-1, with D unresolved. The ends were cut back, 7 bases at V and 9 bases at J, with 25 bases in the middle. The germline V gene has CDR1 MNHNS and CDR2 SASEGT. The CDR3 is 16 amino acids. The CDR3 bases are TGTGCCAGCAACAAACCAAGAGCTAGGCCCCTCGGTGAGCAGTTCTTC. Protein: CASNKPRARPLGEQFF.

This chain uses TRBV27 with TRBJ1-1, with 7 bases identical to TRBD1. This CDR3 contains 15 residues. The V segment lost 5 bases and the J segment 4 bases; nucleotides outside the gene matches: 10. Germline CDR1 reads MNHEY; CDR2 reads SMNVEV (reference sequence). CDR3 amino acids: CASSPTSRGTTEAFF. CDR3 coding DNA: TGTGCCAGCAGTCCTACCTCCAGGGGGACCACTGAAGCTTTCTTT.

The chain is built from TRBV29-1 and TRBJ2-5; the D call may be TRBD1 or TRBD2 (5 bases each). There are 12 residues in the CDR3. Trimming removed 8 bases from V and 3 bases from J, with 13 bases in between. CDR1 is SQVTM, CDR2 ANQGSEA, per germline. CDR3 loop: CSCRDREETQYF. DNA of the CDR3: TGCAGCTGCCGGGACCGAGAAGAGACCCAGTACTTC.

This clonotype was seen repeatedly, ten times or more. The rearrangement joins TRBV7-2 to TRBJ2-7, with 13 positions matching TRBD2. Losses at the gene ends were 3 bases for V and 0 bases for J; bases not matched to a gene: 5. CDR3 size: 17 residues. Germline lookup yields CDR1 SGHTA and CDR2 FQGNSA. The CDR3 DNA reads as TGTGCCAGCAGCTTGGGACTAGCGGGACCAATCTCCTACGAGCAGTACTTC. Protein product: CASSLGLAGPISYEQYF.

This chain joins TRBV7-8 and TRBJ2-6; D not resolved. CDR1 and CDR2 (germline): SGHVS, FQNEAQ. The CDR3 is 17 amino acids. Trimming took 2 bases from V and 1 from J, leaving 12 bases between them. CDR3 bases: TGTGCCAGCAGCTTACTGGCCACCCATTCTGGGGCCAACGTCCTGACTTTC. Protein sequence: CASSLLATHSGANVLTF.

This clonotype came up a few times. The V gene is TRBV6-8, the J gene TRBJ2-5; 10 bases are a match to TRBD2. V shed 8 bases and J 5 bases; nucleotides not matched to a gene: 8. CDR1 is MNHGY and CDR2 is SAAAGT in the germline V gene. This CDR3 comprises 14 residues. The CDR3: CASSLAGVRETQYF. In DNA form, the CDR3 reads TGTGCCAGCTCCCTAGCGGGAGTGAGGGAGACCCAGTACTTC.

Details on this clonotype: At one boundary the junction diverges from the germline segment, which might be a read error. The chain recombines TRBV6-2 or TRBV6-3 with TRBJ2-7; D is uncertain. Germline values: CDR1 MNHEY, CDR2 SVGEGT. The CDR3 covers 15 residues. CDR3: CTSSYGPFRAYEQYF. The CDR3 bases are TGTACCAGCAGTTACGGACCGTTTAGAGCCTACGAGCAGTACTTC.

The chain couples TRBV19 to TRBJ2-6, with D possibly being TRBD2 (6 bases). Germline values: CDR1 LNHDA, CDR2 SQIVND (reference sequence). This CDR3 is built from 18 residues. The V and J ends lost 4 bases and 0 bases respectively, with 16 bases between them. This CDR3 is CASSTLWGDRSGANVLTF. CDR3 nucleotides: TGTGCCAGTAGTACGCTGTGGGGGGATCGCTCTGGGGCCAACGTCCTGACTTTC.

This clonotype was seen many times. The V and J genes are TRBV7-6 and TRBJ2-1; 14 bases are a match to TRBD2. CDR3 length: 16 residues. Germline V gene sequence: CDR1 SGHVS, CDR2 FNYEAQ. The trim removed 2 bases at V and 6 bases at J, leaving 3 bases unmatched. The CDR3 DNA is TGTGCCAGCAGCTTACGTGGGACTAGCGGGAGCAATGAGCAGTTCTTC. Protein sequence: CASSLRGTSGSNEQFF.

This clonotype has a handful of counts. V gene TRBV6-1 combines with J gene TRBJ1-4; D uncertain. Germline V gene sequence: CDR1 MNHNS, CDR2 SASEGT. CDR3 length equals 16 residues. V was pared by 0 bases and J by 5 bases, with 13 bases between. The CDR3 region is CASSEALSRSNEKLFF. For the CDR3, the DNA is TGTGCCAGCAGTGAAGCGCTTTCCAGGAGCAATGAAAAACTGTTTTTT.

CDR3 nucleotides: TGTGCCAGCAGCTCACCCGGGACTAGCTCCTACAATGAGCAGTTCTTC. Encoded protein: CASSSPGTSSYNEQFF. The rearrangement links TRBV7-2 to TRBJ2-1; TRBD2 agrees at 8 bases. The V gene's germline CDR1 is SGHTA and CDR2 FQGNSA. Trimming at V came to 4 bases and at J to 0 bases, leaving 5 bases not matched to a gene. The CDR3 contains 16 residues.

This clonotype was found many times. V and J are TRBV7-2 and TRBJ2-7; 7 bases fit TRBD2. Per germline, CDR1 SGHTA and CDR2 FQGNSA. This CDR3 region has 16 residues. Trimming cost V 2 bases and J 4 bases; bases outside gene matches: 11. The CDR3 coding sequence is TGTGCCAGCAGCTTAAGACTAGCATCCATCCAGTACGAGCAGTACTTC. Translating it yields CASSLRLASIQYEQYF.

The gene calls are TRBV12-3 or TRBV12-4 and TRBJ2-7, with D unclear. The V end was cut by 7 bases, the J end by 3 bases, with 4 bases between. This CDR3 has 10 residues. CDR3 in amino acids: CASISYEQYF. The CDR3 nucleotides are TGTGCCAGCATCAGCTACGAGCAGTACTTC.

Many counts were recorded for this clonotype. The V and J genes are TRBV7-9 and TRBJ1-4; perhaps TRBD1 as D (5 bases). The CDR3 is 13 amino acids. V gave up 5 bases and J gave up 8 bases, with 12 bases separating them. Germline CDR1 is SEHNR and CDR2 is FQNEAQ (reference sequence). CDR3 coding DNA: TGTGCCAGCAGCACAGGAACGGGCGAAAAACTGTTTTTT. Amino acids: CASSTGTGEKLFF.

In DNA, the CDR3 is TGTGCCAGCAGCCCAAGGGGGGGATCGGCTGGCTACACCTTC. Translation: CASSPRGGSAGYTF. The chain links TRBV12-3 or TRBV12-4 to TRBJ1-2; D is possibly TRBD1 (6 bases). Trimming took 6 bases from V and 7 from J, leaving 18 bases between them. The length of the CDR3 is 14 residues.

This clonotype came up a few times. V is TRBV6-1 and J is TRBJ2-5, with TRBD1 as a possible D gene (5 bases). This CDR3 region has 13 residues. Trimming pared 5 bases from V and 0 bases from J, leaving 7 bases between. Germline CDR1 and CDR2: MNHNS and SASEGT. CDR3 sequence reads: CASSRQNQETQYF. CDR3 DNA sequence: TGTGCCAGCAGTAGACAGAACCAAGAGACCCAGTACTTC.